A single T cell receptor beta chain is shown here with its context. The CDR3 spans 17 residues. V lost 0 bases to trimming and J lost 0 bases, with 12 bases between them. Clones were read by immunoSEQ multiplex PCR, and TCRdb kept only the in-frame ones, dropping some. The table has just over 2,000,000 clones, about 95% seen once. This sample was included in a study of shared clonotypes between healthy human individuals. Naive CD8 cells, CD45RO-negative and positively selected for CCR7, excluded terminally differentiated effector memory CD45RA+ cells. The chain carries TRBV6-7 and TRBJ1-5; D is ambiguous. TRBV6-7 is noted as an ORF with a role that remains uncertain. Sequences were obtained from naive CD8+ T cells sorted from blood. This clonotype was obtained from a man aged 18 to 29 in good health. Here the CDR3 reads CASSYSMPTISNQPQHF. The CDR3 nucleotides are TGTGCCAGCAGTTACTCAATGCCCACGATTAGCAATCAGCCCCAGCATTTT.